This T cell receptor (beta chain) was recorded in a study of cytomegalovirus exposure and HLA in healthy donors. TCRdb's table, derived via immunoSEQ multiplex PCR, lists solely in-frame clones and lacks some. The profile shows more than 95,000 clones, approximately 95% of them singletons. The CDR3 spans 16 residues. CDR1 and CDR2 from the germline V gene are SGDLS and YYNGEE. Trimming removed 3 bases from V and 2 bases from J; junction bases left unmatched: 9. The donors were members of the validation cohort, which comprised more than 90 subjects and was separate from the first cohort of 600 to 800 subjects.

J is TRBJ2-3 and V is TRBV9, with 7 nucleotides matching TRBD2. This receptor was taken from a man younger than 35 in good health and CMV-seronegative. Sequencing used PBMCs. This CDR3 reads CASSGEGRAATDTQYF. DNA for the CDR3: TGTGCCAGCAGCGGGGAGGGGAGGGCGGCCACAGATACGCAGTATTTT.